The 14 T cell receptor beta chains given below trace back to one sample, sequenced in a study of shared clonotypes between healthy human individuals. Generated by immunoSEQ multiplex PCR, the TCRdb table keeps only in-frame clones and is missing some. The data contain a few million clones, approximately 96% of them singletons. The sequenced sample was naive CD4+ T cells sorted from blood. Noted subset: CD45RA+ positively selected. The receptors were gathered from a man aged 18 to 30 in good health.

About this clone: One end of the junction fails to match germline, which may point to a read error. The chain combines TRBV5-3 with TRBJ2-7; no clear D. TRBV5-3 counts as an open reading frame of uncertain function. CDR3 length: 8 residues. CDR3 in DNA: TGTGCCAGAAGCTCCTCGTGCTTC. It codes for CARSSSCF.

This clone was seen only once. This chain joins TRBV5-1 and TRBJ2-5; the D call may be TRBD1 or TRBD2 (5 bases each). Trimming took 0 bases from V and 2 from J, leaving 11 bases between them. The CDR3 totals 15 residues. The germline gives CDR1 SGHRS, CDR2 YFSETQ. CDR3 nucleotide sequence: TGCGCCAGCAGCTTGGCCGACGGGGCACAAGAGACCCAGTACTTC. Its translation is CASSLADGAQETQYF.

This sequence joins TRBV2 and TRBJ1-2; possibly TRBD1 for D (6 bases). The CDR3 sequence is 14 residues long. V shed 2 bases and J shed 5 bases, with 12 bases lying between them. Per the germline V gene, CDR1 is SNHLY and CDR2 is FYNNEI. The CDR3 nucleotides read TGTGCCAGCAGTGAATCAACAGGGAAATATGGCTACACCTTC. This translates into CASSESTGKYGYTF.

V usage is TRBV11-2 and J usage is TRBJ1-1; 7 nucleotides match TRBD1. The length of the CDR3 is 16 residues. Germline V gene data show CDR1 as SGHAT and CDR2 as FQNNGV. Trimming took 5 bases from V and 6 from J; bases not matched to a gene: 15. CDR3: CASSLVGRGQPSEAFF. CDR3 in DNA: TGTGCCAGCAGCCTTGTGGGGAGGGGGCAACCGTCTGAAGCTTTCTTT. The entire variable domain, with the rest obtained from reference TRBV11-2 and TRBJ1-1, is as follows: EAGVAQSPRYKIIEKRQSVAFWCNPISGHATLYWYQQILGQGPKLLIQFQNNGVVDDSQLPKDRFSAERLKGVDSTLKIQPAKLEDSAVYLCASSLVGRGQPSEAFFGQGTRLTVV.

The chain recombines TRBV5-1 with TRBJ2-7, with 9 positions matching TRBD1. The CDR3 consists of 17 residues. Germline values: CDR1 SGHRS, CDR2 YFSETQ. J was trimmed by 3 bases and V by 0 bases; bases with no gene match: 10. This chain's CDR3 is CASSLGLHGTGSYEQYF. The DNA for the CDR3 is TGCGCCAGCAGCTTGGGATTGCACGGGACAGGGAGCTACGAGCAGTACTTC.

The V gene is TRBV7-6, the J gene TRBJ2-1; D possibly corresponds to TRBD2 (6 bases). Trimming took off 5 bases at V and 8 bases at J, with 22 bases between the two ends. Germline V lookup: CDR1 SGHVS, CDR2 FNYEAQ. This CDR3 region has 16 residues. DNA for the CDR3: TGTGCCAGCAGCGCGTATGGTGGGACTTCCATCGATGAGCAGTTCTTC. This sequence encodes CASSAYGGTSIDEQFF.

The chain links TRBV6-5 to TRBJ1-2; tentative D call: TRBD1 (5 bases). The length of the CDR3 is 14 residues. V gave up 4 bases and J gave up 1 base, with 10 bases separating them. In germline, CDR1 is MNHEY, CDR2 SVGAGI. CDR3 nucleotides: TGTGCCAGCAGTTCCCTGGGGGGTAACTATGGCTACACCTTC. Protein: CASSSLGGNYGYTF.

Of note for this clone: At one boundary the junction diverges from the germline segment, which might be a read error. The CDR3: CASSPITGSIDTQYF. The DNA of the CDR3 is TGTGCCAGCTCACCCATCACAGGGAGCATAGATACGCAGTATTTT. J is TRBJ2-3 and V is TRBV18; D might be TRBD1 (6 bases). CDR1 and CDR2 from the germline V gene are KGHSH and LQKENI. The CDR3 has 15 residues.

The V gene is TRBV5-6, the J gene TRBJ2-7; D uncertain. This CDR3 comprises 16 residues. The ends were cut back, 3 bases at V and 3 bases at J, with 19 bases in the middle. Germline V lookup: CDR1 SGHDT, CDR2 YYEEEE. The CDR3 coding sequence is TGTGCCAGCAGCTCGTACGAACCCCCAGGCTACTACGAGCAGTACTTC. Protein product: CASSSYEPPGYYEQYF.

J is TRBJ1-2 and V is TRBV6-1; D is perhaps TRBD1 (5 bases). Trimming stripped 3 bases from V and 5 bases from J, with 13 bases between. CDR1 is MNHNS, CDR2 SASEGT, per germline. The CDR3 has 14 residues. The CDR3 coding sequence is TGTGCCAGCAGTGATAGGGCCGAGGGGTATGGCTACACCTTC. Translation: CASSDRAEGYGYTF.

The rearrangement links TRBV28 to TRBJ2-7, with D tentatively TRBD1 (5 bases). The CDR3 is 15 residues long. Deletions cut 2 bases from V and 4 bases from J, with 15 bases between. Germline V gene lookup returns CDR1 MDHEN and CDR2 SYDVKM. The CDR3 region has the DNA TGTGCCAGCAGTTTAAAATCAGGGATCCTATACGAGCAGTACTTC. This codes for CASSLKSGILYEQYF.

The chain has TRBV30 and TRBJ1-6; a possible D gene is TRBD1 (6 bases). Trimming took 2 bases from V and 7 from J, leaving 18 bases between them. Germline V gene lookup returns CDR1 GTSNPN and CDR2 SVGIG (reference sequence). The length of the CDR3 is 16 residues. The CDR3 DNA reads TGTGCCTGGAGTCTCGATTTTTGGGGGCGGAATTCACCCCTCCACTTT. Residues: CAWSLDFWGRNSPLHF.

This chain uses TRBV10-3 with TRBJ1-2; TRBD1 is a possible D gene (5 bases). V lost 0 bases, J lost 4 bases, and 9 bases lay in between. This CDR3 is 14 amino acids long. CDR1 is ENHRY, CDR2 SYGVKD, per germline. This CDR3 is CAISESGRIYGYTF. The CDR3 bases are TGTGCCATCAGTGAGTCGGGGCGGATCTATGGCTACACCTTC.

V and J are TRBV2 and TRBJ2-7, with D possibly called TRBD1 or TRBD2 (6 bases each). The germline gives CDR1 SNHLY, CDR2 FYNNEI. The CDR3 runs 14 residues. Trimming shortened V by 6 bases and J by 5 bases, and 17 bases separated the two germline ends. CDR3 sequence: CASRLQGTGDEQYF. CDR3 DNA: TGTGCCAGCAGGTTACAGGGTACGGGGGACGAGCAGTACTTC.